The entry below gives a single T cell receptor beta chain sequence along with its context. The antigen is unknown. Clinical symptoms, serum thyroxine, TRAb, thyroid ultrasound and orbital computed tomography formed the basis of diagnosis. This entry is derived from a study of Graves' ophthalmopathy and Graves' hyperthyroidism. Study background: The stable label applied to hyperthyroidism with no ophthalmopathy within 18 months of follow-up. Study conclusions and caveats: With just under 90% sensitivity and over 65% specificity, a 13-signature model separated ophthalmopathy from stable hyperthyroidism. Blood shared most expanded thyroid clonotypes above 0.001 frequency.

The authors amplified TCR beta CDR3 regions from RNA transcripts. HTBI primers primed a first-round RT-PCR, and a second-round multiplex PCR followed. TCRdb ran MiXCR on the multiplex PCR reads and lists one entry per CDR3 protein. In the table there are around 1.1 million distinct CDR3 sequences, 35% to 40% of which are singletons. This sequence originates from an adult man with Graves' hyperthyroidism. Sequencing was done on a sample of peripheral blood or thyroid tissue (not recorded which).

CDR3 in amino acids: CATSSGLAGYEQYF. The CDR3 DNA reads as TGTGCCACCAGCAGCGGACTAGCGGGATACGAGCAGTACTTC. The chain carries TRBV15 and TRBJ2-7, with 12 nucleotides matching TRBD2. This CDR3 comprises 14 residues. Germline CDR1 reads LNHNV; CDR2 reads YYDKDF (reference sequence). J gave up 4 bases and V 3 bases, and 1 base lay outside the gene matches.